Following are 30 T cell receptor beta chains from one sample sequenced in a study of cytomegalovirus exposure and HLA in healthy donors. PCR employed 60 Vbeta and 13 Jbeta primers. Method: immunoSEQ multiplex PCR; TCRdb's copy keeps in-frame clones and lacks some. The sample yields roughly 150,000 clones, 55% to 85% seen once. Sequenced input: PBMCs. All receptors come from a man in his forties or fifties in good health and CMV-seronegative.

This chain uses TRBV12-5 with TRBJ1-5; D might be TRBD1 (6 bases). The CDR3 is 18 amino acids. V lost 1 base and J lost 5, with 21 bases in between. Looked up from germline, CDR1 is LGHNT and CDR2 is FRNRAP. Written as DNA, the CDR3 is TGTGCTAGTGGTTTGGCCTTCAGGGGCCCGGGATCGTATCAGCCCCAGCATTTT. Translating gives CASGLAFRGPGSYQPQHF.

This clone has only one observation. V gene TRBV4-3 combines with J gene TRBJ2-7, with no clear D. This CDR3 has 16 residues. V lost 1 base and J lost 0, with 13 bases in between. Germline V gene data show CDR1 as LGHNA and CDR2 as YSLEER. The CDR3 spells CASSQAVGWSSYEQYF. The CDR3 bases are TGCGCCAGCAGCCAAGCTGTCGGGTGGAGCTCCTACGAGCAGTACTTC.

Only a few counts were recorded for this clone. The chain joins TRBV7-3 to TRBJ2-3, with 9 bases that match TRBD2. This CDR3 comprises 17 residues. V was pared by 5 bases and J by 0 bases, with 9 bases of the junction left unmatched. Germline CDR1 and CDR2: SGHTA and FQGTGA. Here the CDR3 reads CASSPQERGASTDTQYF. CDR3 sequence (DNA): TGTGCCAGCAGCCCACAGGAGCGGGGGGCCAGCACAGATACGCAGTATTTT.

The chain combines TRBV7-9 with TRBJ1-1; D is uncertain. This CDR3 comprises 13 residues. Germline V gene lookup returns CDR1 SEHNR and CDR2 FQNEAQ (reference sequence). V dropped 5 bases and J dropped 0 bases, with 7 bases sitting between them. The CDR3 bases are TGTGCCAGCAGCGGTTCAGTGAACACTGAAGCTTTCTTT. It yields the protein CASSGSVNTEAFF. Supplemented by reference TRBV7-9 and TRBJ1-1, the full variable domain reads DTGVSQNPRHKITKRGQNVTFRCDPISEHNRLYWYRQTLGQGPEFLTYFQNEAQLEKSRLLSDRFSAERPKGSFSTLEIQRTEQGDSAMYLCASSGSVNTEAFFGQGTRLTVV.

This chain joins TRBV7-2 and TRBJ2-6; 8 nucleotides line up with TRBD2. CDR3 length: 19 amino acids. V lost 7 bases and J lost 0; bases outside the gene matches: 14. CDR1 SGHTA and CDR2 FQGNSA come from the germline V gene. The CDR3 loop reads CASTVRGGLRYSGANVLTF. Written as DNA, the CDR3 is TGTGCCAGCACCGTTCGGGGGGGTCTACGGTACTCTGGGGCCAACGTCCTGACTTTC.

There are a few counts of this clone. This chain joins TRBV2 and TRBJ2-5, with 9 bases identical to TRBD2. Germline V gene lookup returns CDR1 SNHLY and CDR2 FYNNEI. The junction had 8 bases not matched to a gene; V was cut back by 7 bases and J by 5 bases. There are 14 residues in the CDR3. The CDR3 protein is CASTSGTSGETQYF. In nucleotides, the CDR3 is TGTGCCAGCACTAGCGGGACCTCCGGGGAGACCCAGTACTTC.

The rearrangement uses TRBV19 and TRBJ1-4, with D possibly TRBD1 on 6 matching bases. The CDR3 totals 16 residues. In germline, CDR1 is LNHDA, CDR2 SQIVND (reference sequence). Trimming cost V 7 bases and J 6 bases, with 21 bases left between them. CDR3 amino acids: CASTSLGGEQYEKLFF. The CDR3, as DNA: TGTGCCAGTACCAGCTTAGGGGGGGAGCAGTATGAAAAACTGTTTTTT.

The sample holds a few counts of this clone. The chain couples TRBV10-3 to TRBJ1-1; 8 bases fit TRBD1. Germline V CDR1 and CDR2: ENHRY, SYGVKD. The CDR3 is 14 residues long. V shed 6 bases, J shed 5 bases, and the junction held 8 bases outside the gene matches. The CDR3: CAISPDRGITEAFF. The DNA for the CDR3 is TGTGCCATCAGCCCCGACAGGGGTATTACTGAAGCTTTCTTT.

The sample holds a few counts of this clone. The V gene is TRBV4-3, the J gene TRBJ2-5; 7 nucleotides match TRBD1. Germline V gene data show CDR1 as LGHNA and CDR2 as YSLEER. This CDR3 region has 15 residues. J was trimmed by 4 bases and V by 3 bases; bases with no gene match: 8. The CDR3 region is CASSQGTGAGETQYF. In nucleotides, the CDR3 is TGCGCCAGCAGCCAGGGAACAGGGGCGGGAGAGACCCAGTACTTC.

There are a few counts of this clone. V and J are TRBV6-1 and TRBJ2-5; TRBD1 aligns across 9 bases. Germline V gene sequence: CDR1 MNHNS, CDR2 SASEGT. The CDR3 contains 16 residues. V gave up 3 bases and J gave up 2 bases; unmatched junction bases: 7. CDR3 in DNA: TGTGCCAGCAGTGACCGGGACAGGGAAATTCAAGAGACCCAGTACTTC. It is translated as CASSDRDREIQETQYF.

V is TRBV6-4 and J is TRBJ2-2; 9 positions match TRBD1. Per germline, CDR1 MRHNA and CDR2 SNTAGT. The V and J ends lost 4 bases and 1 base, in that order; junction bases with no gene match: 4. The CDR3 has 16 residues. The DNA of the CDR3 is TGTGCCAGCAGTGCCGAGGGACAGGGGAACACCGGGGAGCTGTTTTTT. Its translation is CASSAEGQGNTGELFF.

This chain links TRBV5-4 with TRBJ2-3; D is unresolved. V was shortened by 3 bases and J by 2 bases, with 4 bases between the two germline ends. The CDR3 loop spans 12 amino acids. CDR1 and CDR2 (germline): SGHNT, YYREEE (reference sequence). This CDR3 is CASSYNTDTQYF. The CDR3 DNA reads as TGTGCCAGCAGCTACAACACAGATACGCAGTATTTT.

This clone was counted once. The chain carries TRBV5-5 and TRBJ2-7, with TRBD2 matching 8 bases. In germline, CDR1 is SGHKS, CDR2 YYEKEE (reference sequence). There are 14 residues in the CDR3. V trimming: 5 bases; J trimming: 6 bases; junction bases outside the gene matches: 10. CDR3 DNA: TGTGCCAGCAGTCTTCCGGGACTAGAGGGCGAGCAGTACTTC. This codes for CASSLPGLEGEQYF.

The V gene is TRBV5-8, the J gene TRBJ1-2, with 7 bases identical to TRBD1. Trimming removed 0 bases from V and 1 base from J; junction bases left unmatched: 6. Per the germline V gene, CDR1 is SGHTS and CDR2 is YDEGEE. This CDR3 region has 16 residues. The CDR3 protein is CASSLDGTVNNYGYTF. The CDR3 DNA follows: TGTGCCAGCAGCTTGGATGGGACAGTTAATAACTATGGCTACACCTTC.

The gene calls are TRBV30 and TRBJ2-1; 8 positions agree with TRBD2. The CDR3 runs 13 residues. The V and J ends lost 2 bases and 7 bases, in that order; junction bases with no gene match: 4. Germline V gene data show CDR1 as GTSNPN and CDR2 as SVGIG (reference sequence). CDR3 coding DNA: TGTGCCTGGAGTCGGGAGGGCACGAATGAGCAGTTCTTC. Residues: CAWSREGTNEQFF.

The chain uses TRBV2 and TRBJ2-3; 9 bases match TRBD2. The CDR3 extends over 16 amino acids. The germline V gene has CDR1 SNHLY and CDR2 FYNNEI. V dropped 5 bases and J dropped 1; count of bases not matched to a gene: 7. In nucleotides, the CDR3 is TGTGCCAGCAGTCTGAGCGGGGGGCGACGCACAGATACGCAGTATTTT. It is translated as CASSLSGGRRTDTQYF.

V usage is TRBV5-1 and J usage is TRBJ2-1, with TRBD2 as a possible D gene (7 bases). Germline V gene data show CDR1 as SGHRS and CDR2 as YFSETQ. The V end was cut by 3 bases, the J end by 6 bases, with 13 bases between. CDR3 length equals 14 residues. DNA of the CDR3: TGCGCCAGCAGCTGGCATAGGGGGGGCAATGAGCAGTTCTTC. Its translation: CASSWHRGGNEQFF.

The chain recombines TRBV4-2 with TRBJ2-5; D unclear. This CDR3 has 13 amino acids. Per the germline V gene, CDR1 is LGHNA and CDR2 is YNFKEQ. With 0 bases removed from V and 5 bases from J, the gap between germline ends came to 7 bases. The CDR3 DNA sequence: TGTGCCAGCAGCCAAGATACTATGGAGACCCAGTACTTC. It specifies CASSQDTMETQYF.

Of note for this clone: Its ends do not fully match the called genes, so a read error is possible. The chain couples TRBV4-1 to TRBJ1-2; D might be TRBD1 (5 bases). CDR1 and CDR2 (germline): MGHRA, YSYEKL. This CDR3 comprises 14 residues. Written as DNA, the CDR3 is TGCGCCAGCAGCCAAGATTTGCAGGGTAGGGGCTACCCCTTC. Translated, it gives CASSQDLQGRGYPF.

This sequence joins TRBV5-1 and TRBJ1-1; D is ambiguous. Trimming removed 0 bases from V and 1 base from J, with 7 bases in between. This CDR3 contains 14 residues. The germline gives CDR1 SGHRS, CDR2 YFSETQ. The CDR3 reads CASSLAGGNTEAFF. The CDR3 nucleotides read TGCGCCAGCAGCTTGGCCGGAGGGAACACTGAAGCTTTCTTT.

The rearrangement links TRBV29-1 to TRBJ2-7; no clear D gene. V was clipped by 2 bases and J by 7 bases, with 9 bases between them. The CDR3 length is 11 residues. Germline V lookup: CDR1 SQVTM, CDR2 ANQGSEA. CDR3 sequence: CSVETNAEQYF. The CDR3, as DNA: TGCAGCGTTGAAACCAACGCGGAGCAGTACTTC.

The J gene is TRBJ1-5, the V gene TRBV19; 9 nucleotides line up with TRBD1. Germline V gene data show CDR1 as LNHDA and CDR2 as SQIVND (reference sequence). The J segment lost 7 bases and the V segment lost 1 base, leaving 11 bases of the junction unmatched. The CDR3 consists of 17 residues. The CDR3 sequence is CASSIGRGQGFGQPQHF. The CDR3 bases are TGTGCCAGTAGTATAGGTAGGGGACAGGGCTTCGGCCAGCCCCAGCATTTT.

The V gene is TRBV10-3, the J gene TRBJ2-7; TRBD2 aligns across 7 bases. Losses at the gene ends were 4 bases for V and 2 bases for J; bases not matched to a gene: 5. Germline V gene lookup returns CDR1 ENHRY and CDR2 SYGVKD. The CDR3 loop spans 14 amino acids. The CDR3 region has the DNA TGTGCCATCAGTGGGCAGGGAGGGCCCTACGAGCAGTACTTC. Amino acids: CAISGQGGPYEQYF.

This clone was picked up a small number of times. The chain carries TRBV7-6 and TRBJ1-4; possible D gene TRBD1, 6 bases. V was clipped by 5 bases and J by 6 bases, with 13 bases between them. The CDR3 has 14 residues. Germline V gene lookup returns CDR1 SGHVS and CDR2 FNYEAQ. CDR3 nucleotide sequence: TGTGCCAGCAGCCCGGACAGTGGCGATGAAAAACTGTTTTTT. Encoded protein: CASSPDSGDEKLFF.

The chain employs TRBV30 and TRBJ1-2; D perhaps matches TRBD1 (6 bases). The CDR3 consists of 14 residues. V lost 3 bases and J lost 8, with 19 bases in between. Germline loops: CDR1 GTSNPN, CDR2 SVGIG (reference sequence). The CDR3 nucleotides read TGTGCCTGGAGAGACGCCAGGGGTTCTGACGGCTACACCTTC. Translated, it gives CAWRDARGSDGYTF.

This chain uses TRBV30 with TRBJ1-1; possible D gene TRBD1, 6 bases. Germline V lookup: CDR1 GTSNPN, CDR2 SVGIG (reference sequence). V was trimmed by 5 bases and J by 4 bases, leaving 14 bases between them. The CDR3 sequence is 13 residues long. CDR3 DNA sequence: TGTGCCTGGGGTCAAGGGGGGGGCACTGAAGCTTTCTTT. Its translation is CAWGQGGGTEAFF. Full variable domain (outside the CDR3, taken from reference TRBV30 and TRBJ1-1): SQTIHQWPATLVQPVGSPLSLECTVEGTSNPNLYWYRQAAGRGLQLLFYSVGIGQISSEVPQNLSASRPQDRQFILSSKKLLLSDSGFYLCAWGQGGGTEAFFGQGTRLTVV.

This chain uses TRBV2 with TRBJ1-2; TRBD1 is a possible D gene (6 bases). The germline V gene has CDR1 SNHLY and CDR2 FYNNEI. V lost 6 bases and J 5 bases, leaving 13 bases between the germline ends. The CDR3 sequence is 13 residues long. The CDR3 coding sequence is TGTGCCAGCAGCAACAGGGTGTATTATGGCTACACCTTC. Residues: CASSNRVYYGYTF.

The chain carries TRBV5-1 and TRBJ1-4; D call uncertain. Germline-derived CDR1 and CDR2 are SGHRS and YFSETQ. Deletions cut 4 bases from V and 0 bases from J, with 10 bases between. This CDR3 contains 15 residues. In DNA form, the CDR3 reads TGCGCCAGCAGCCAGCGGCCTTCAACTAATGAAAAACTGTTTTTT. Protein: CASSQRPSTNEKLFF.

The chain employs TRBV7-2 and TRBJ2-5; TRBD2 matches at 8 bases. From germline, CDR1 is SGHTA and CDR2 FQGNSA. Losses at the gene ends were 5 bases for V and 0 bases for J; bases not matched to a gene: 8. The CDR3 runs 16 residues. For the CDR3, the DNA is TGTGCCAGCAGCCCAGTGGGCGGGGGGCACCAAGAGACCCAGTACTTC. This gives the protein CASSPVGGGHQETQYF.

This rearrangement joins TRBV4-1 to TRBJ2-2, with TRBD2 matching 7 bases. Germline loops: CDR1 MGHRA, CDR2 YSYEKL. V dropped 0 bases and J dropped 8; count of bases not matched to a gene: 0. This CDR3 comprises 13 residues. CDR3 coding DNA: TGCGCCAGCAGCCAAGAGGGAGGGGGGGAGCTGTTTTTT. Protein: CASSQEGGGELFF.